A single sample gave rise to the 20 T cell receptor beta chains below, sequenced in a study of blood T cell repertoires in COVID-19. Clones were read by immunoSEQ multiplex PCR, and TCRdb kept only the in-frame ones, dropping some. This sample has about 270,000 clones; around four fifths occur once, and the top ten carry around 4%. The sample taken for sequencing was peripheral blood. The receptor source for this set is a woman aged 45-59 years with active or convalescent COVID-19.

The chain combines TRBV6-5 with TRBJ1-6; a weak D match, TRBD1 (6 bases). Germline V gene sequence: CDR1 MNHEY, CDR2 SVGAGI. This CDR3 has 14 residues. V was trimmed by 5 bases and J by 9 bases, leaving 14 bases between them. CDR3 in amino acids: CASSPSRGGSPLHF. In nucleotides, the CDR3 is TGTGCCAGCAGTCCGAGTAGGGGGGGTTCACCCCTCCACTTT.

The chain links TRBV28 to TRBJ2-7; 7 bases are shared with TRBD1. The CDR3 consists of 15 residues. Germline CDR1 reads MDHEN; CDR2 reads SYDVKM. The ends lost 3 bases at V and 6 bases at J; junction bases unmatched: 11. Written as DNA, the CDR3 is TGTGCCAGCAGTTTTATAGTCGGACAGGCTCGCGAGCAGTACTTC. Translating gives CASSFIVGQAREQYF. Full variable domain (remainder filled in from reference TRBV28 and TRBJ2-7): DVKVTQSSRYLVKRTGEKVFLECVQDMDHENMFWYRQDPGLGLRLIYFSYDVKMKEKGDIPEGYSVSREKKERFSLILESASTNQTSMYLCASSFIVGQAREQYFGPGTRLTVT.

The rearrangement joins TRBV27 to TRBJ1-4; TRBD1 matches 11 bases. This CDR3 spans 17 amino acids. V shed 6 bases, J shed 0 bases, and the junction held 6 bases outside the gene matches. Germline V CDR1 and CDR2: MNHEY, SMNVEV (reference sequence). The CDR3 DNA reads TGTGCCAGCAGACGGGACAGGGGGTTTTCAACTAATGAAAAACTGTTTTTT. Its translation: CASRRDRGFSTNEKLFF.

J is TRBJ1-2 and V is TRBV6-5, with 10 bases lining up with TRBD1. The CDR3 is 15 residues long. Germline trimming cut 4 bases from V and 3 bases from J; bases unmatched to any gene: 5. CDR1 and CDR2 (germline): MNHEY, SVGAGI. CDR3 region: CASSSTGGADYGYTF. The CDR3 nucleotides are TGTGCCAGCAGTTCGACAGGGGGCGCGGACTATGGCTACACCTTC.

This clone was seen just once. The genes are TRBV5-1 and TRBJ2-3; D possibly corresponds to TRBD2 (6 bases). Trimming took off 4 bases at V and 2 bases at J, with 14 bases between the two ends. The CDR3 has 15 residues. Germline V gene sequence: CDR1 SGHRS, CDR2 YFSETQ. Here the CDR3 reads CASSRTNINTDTQYF. As DNA, the CDR3 is TGCGCCAGCAGCCGGACTAATATAAACACAGATACGCAGTATTTT.

The chain is built from TRBV27 and TRBJ2-4; 8 bases fit TRBD1. This CDR3 contains 17 residues. Germline V CDR1 and CDR2: MNHEY, SMNVEV (reference sequence). V dropped 7 bases and J dropped 0; count of bases not matched to a gene: 11. CDR3: CASTPTGQGVAKNIQYF. CDR3 bases: TGTGCCAGCACCCCAACCGGACAGGGAGTAGCCAAAAACATTCAGTACTTC.

This chain uses TRBV5-3 with TRBJ1-4, with TRBD1 identical over 7 bases. TRBV5-3 is labeled an ORF, and its function is uncertain. This CDR3 has 14 residues. V shed 4 bases, J shed 4 bases, and the junction held 4 bases outside the gene matches. In DNA, the CDR3 is TGTGCCAGAAGCACCGGGACAGATAATGAAAAACTGTTTTTT. Residues: CARSTGTDNEKLFF.

The V and J genes are TRBV9 and TRBJ2-2, with D perhaps matching TRBD2 (6 bases). V dropped 3 bases and J dropped 2 bases, with 11 bases sitting between them. The CDR3 has 15 amino acids. Germline V lookup: CDR1 SGDLS, CDR2 YYNGEE. This CDR3 is CASSDRRGNTGELFF. The CDR3, as DNA: TGTGCCAGCAGCGATCGGCGGGGTAACACCGGGGAGCTGTTTTTT.

The chain has TRBV10-3 and TRBJ1-2; 9 positions agree with TRBD1. The CDR3 covers 14 residues. The germline V gene encodes CDR1 ENHRY and CDR2 SYGVKD. Trimming at V came to 8 bases and at J to 8 bases, leaving 12 bases not matched to a gene. CDR3 sequence: CAIDQDRGGGGYTF. The CDR3 bases are TGTGCCATCGACCAGGACAGGGGAGGGGGCGGCTACACCTTC.

The chain uses TRBV20-1 and TRBJ2-1, with D unclear. Per germline, CDR1 DFQATT and CDR2 SNEGSKA (reference sequence). The CDR3 covers 11 residues. V was shortened by 7 bases and J by 3 bases, with 7 bases between the two germline ends. The CDR3, as DNA: TGCAGTGGCCGACACTACAATGAGCAGTTCTTC. It encodes CSGRHYNEQFF.

The chain has TRBV3-1 (or the pseudogene TRBV3-2) and TRBJ1-1, with no clear D. This CDR3 comprises 15 residues. V was clipped by 3 bases and J by 4 bases, with 15 bases between them. The germline V gene has CDR1 LGHDT and CDR2 YNNKEL (reference sequence). For the CDR3, the DNA is TGTGCCAGCAGCCACCGCCAGGCCTTGGGCACTGAAGCTTTCTTT. Amino acid sequence: CASSHRQALGTEAFF.

The chain couples TRBV7-9 to TRBJ2-2, with TRBD1 matching 7 bases. V lost 5 bases, J lost 5 bases, and 5 bases stayed unmatched. This CDR3 has 14 amino acids. The V gene's germline CDR1 is SEHNR and CDR2 FQNEAQ (reference sequence). DNA for the CDR3: TGTGCCAGCAGCAGGGGACAGAGGACCGGGGAGCTGTTTTTT. Translation: CASSRGQRTGELFF. Full variable domain (missing parts from reference TRBV7-9 and TRBJ2-2): DTGVSQNPRHKITKRGQNVTFRCDPISEHNRLYWYRQTLGQGPEFLTYFQNEAQLEKSRLLSDRFSAERPKGSFSTLEIQRTEQGDSAMYLCASSRGQRTGELFFGEGSRLTVL.

The chain uses TRBV10-3 and TRBJ2-1; D is perhaps TRBD2 (5 bases). Germline-derived CDR1 and CDR2 are ENHRY and SYGVKD. The ends were cut back, 2 bases at V and 0 bases at J, with 8 bases in the middle. The CDR3 runs to 15 residues. The CDR3 region has the DNA TGTGCCATCAGTGAGCCCGGGATCTCCTACAATGAGCAGTTCTTC. Residues: CAISEPGISYNEQFF.

The rearrangement links TRBV4-2 to TRBJ2-6; D is perhaps TRBD2 (7 bases). CDR3 length: 15 residues. V was cut by 0 bases and J by 12 bases, with 15 bases left in between. Germline loops: CDR1 LGHNA, CDR2 YNFKEQ. The CDR3 DNA sequence: TGTGCCAGCAGCCAAGACCAGGGGAGGGCCGGCGTCCTGACTTTC. This sequence encodes CASSQDQGRAGVLTF.

CDR3 in DNA: TGTGCCAGCACTAGCGGGCACAGGCCCCCCGGGGAGCTGTTTTTT. Its translation: CASTSGHRPPGELFF. The rearrangement uses TRBV2 and TRBJ2-2, with 8 bases identical to TRBD2. CDR3 size: 15 residues. Trimming took 7 bases from V and 6 from J; bases not matched to a gene: 10. Germline V CDR1 and CDR2: SNHLY, FYNNEI.

The V and J genes are TRBV24-1 and TRBJ2-1; possible D gene TRBD2, 5 bases. The CDR3 has 12 residues. The germline CDR1 and CDR2 sequences are KGHDR and SFDVKD. The V and J ends lost 4 bases and 5 bases respectively, with 5 bases between them. The CDR3 region has the DNA TGTGCCACCAGTGAGGGAGACAATGAGCAGTTCTTC. Encoded protein: CATSEGDNEQFF.

V usage is TRBV11-3 and J usage is TRBJ2-7, with TRBD1 matching 11 bases. The CDR3 has 16 amino acids. J gave up 5 bases and V 8 bases, and 14 bases lay outside the gene matches. Per germline, CDR1 SGHNT and CDR2 YENEEA. The CDR3 region is CASPLLRTGGRNEQYF. For the CDR3, the DNA is TGTGCCAGCCCATTACTCCGGACAGGGGGCCGGAACGAGCAGTACTTC.

Worth noting for this clone: Other DNA sequences from this sample encode an identical CDR3 as well. J is TRBJ1-1 and V is TRBV5-4; D gene unclear. Germline loops: CDR1 SGHNT, CDR2 YYREEE (reference sequence). The CDR3 has 13 amino acids. Trimming cost V 1 base and J 2 bases, with 6 bases left between them. CDR3 loop: CASSLSRNTEAFF. The CDR3 nucleotides are TGTGCCAGCAGCTTGTCCAGAAACACTGAAGCTTTCTTT.

This clone was observed a few times. V is TRBV18 and J is TRBJ1-1; a weak D match, TRBD1 (6 bases). Trimming took 3 bases from V and 10 from J, leaving 12 bases between them. The CDR3 loop spans 12 amino acids. Germline V gives CDR1 KGHSH, CDR2 LQKENI. The CDR3 nucleotides are TGTGCCAGCTCACCGCTGACAGGTTCAGCTTTCTTT. Its translation is CASSPLTGSAFF.

The V and J genes are TRBV27 and TRBJ1-3, with TRBD1 identical over 8 bases. The CDR3 has 15 residues. Germline V lookup: CDR1 MNHEY, CDR2 SMNVEV (reference sequence). The V gene end was trimmed by 6 bases and the J gene end by 7 bases; junction bases not matched to a gene: 11. The CDR3 spells CASRGVRGRRNTIYF. CDR3 DNA sequence: TGTGCCAGCAGGGGGGTCAGGGGGCGACGGAACACCATATATTTT.